This T cell receptor beta chain is from a study of control samples from healthy donors and cancer patients. Method: immunoSEQ multiplex PCR; TCRdb's copy keeps in-frame clones and lacks some. The sample holds 150,000 to 200,000 clones, around nine tenths seen once. The CDR3 is made up of 17 amino acids. Germline lookup yields CDR1 KGHSH and CDR2 LQKENI. V lost 0 bases to trimming and J lost 4 bases; unmatched junction nucleotides: 7. Sequencing was carried out using blood. V usage is TRBV18 and J usage is TRBJ2-1, with TRBD2 matching 9 bases. This receptor was identified in a woman aged 30 to 39 in good health. The CDR3 region is CASSPPIETSGYNEQFF. As DNA, the CDR3 is TGTGCCAGCTCACCACCGATCGAGACTAGCGGATACAATGAGCAGTTCTTC.